This T cell receptor (beta chain) was found in a study of cytomegalovirus exposure and HLA in healthy donors. Notes on the study in general: Researchers reportedly found TCR beta sequences accurately predicted most subjects' HLA-A and HLA-B alleles. Of the V segments, some could not be distinguished, including TRBV6-2 and TRBV6-3, and were excluded. In an earlier analysis, productive rearrangement rates for most beta V segments clustered near 87% or 30%. The only immune exposure information that was available was CMV serostatus.

On this clone: Antigen: not known. An end of the junction does not agree with germline; a read error may underlie this.

The CDR3 length is 15 residues. The germline V gene encodes CDR1 SEHNR and CDR2 FQNEAQ (reference sequence). The PCR had 60 Vbeta and 13 Jbeta primers. The repertoire was sequenced with immunoSEQ multiplex PCR; TCRdb's copy has only in-frame clones and lacks some. The sample records tens of thousands of clones, 73% being singletons. The chain carries TRBV7-9 and TRBJ1-1, with a tentative D call TRBD1 (6 bases). Sequencing was performed on PBMCs. The clonotype was recovered from a man aged 50 to 59 in good health and CMV-seronegative. In DNA, the CDR3 is TGTTCCAGCAGTTACCTGGGACACCAAACCCATGAAGCTTTCTTT. Encoded protein: CSSSYLGHQTHEAFF.